These T cell receptor beta chains were read from a single sample in a study of cytomegalovirus exposure and HLA in healthy donors. The data were produced by immunoSEQ multiplex PCR, yet TCRdb's version contains in-frame clones alone and is incomplete. The sample shows over 100,000 clones, about 87% of them seen only once. Sequenced sample: PBMCs. These receptors were obtained from a woman aged 30 to 39 in good health and CMV-seronegative. Each CDR3 is given with its conserved first and last residue. Each record gives: D gene, clone size, J gene, V gene, CDR3 protein, CDR3 DNA. The D gene is left open where the match is weak. Clone size appears in some rows only: once, few, many, or a class for an expanded clone.

>TRBD1|NA|TRBJ1-4|TRBV6-1
CASSAGTGSNEKLFF
TGTGCCAGCAGTGCTGGGACAGGGTCTAATGAAAAACTGTTTTTT
>NA|NA|TRBJ1-4|TRBV7-2
CASSFSRDEKLFF
TGTGCCAGCAGCTTCTCAAGAGATGAAAAACTGTTTTTT
>TRBD2|NA|TRBJ2-7|TRBV6-5
CASSYTGTSGYEQYF
TGTGCCAGCAGTTACACCGGGACTAGCGGCTACGAGCAGTACTTC
>NA|NA|TRBJ1-1|TRBV6-5
CASSHRSEAFF
TGTGCCAGCAGCCACCGGAGTGAAGCTTTCTTT
>NA|once|TRBJ1-1|TRBV19
CASRLSGVSLNTEAFF
TGTGCCAGTAGACTTTCGGGGGTCTCCCTGAACACTGAAGCTTTCTTT
>NA|NA|TRBJ1-4|TRBV7-9
CASSSRASEKLSF
TGTGCCAGCAGCTCGAGGGCCAGTGAAAAACTGTCTTTT
>NA|NA|TRBJ2-2|TRBV7-2
CASSLDEGTGELFF
TGTGCCAGCAGCTTAGACGAGGGCACCGGGGAGCTGTTTTTT
>NA|NA|TRBJ1-1|TRBV27
CASRRGSLGSTEAFF
TGTGCCAGCAGGCGGGGGTCCTTAGGGAGCACTGAAGCTTTCTTT
>NA|NA|TRBJ2-1|TRBV7-2
CASSSRAGRWNEQFF
TGTGCCAGCAGTTCTAGGGCGGGTCGTTGGAATGAGCAGTTCTTC
>NA|NA|TRBJ1-2|TRBV28
CASSLDIPWLRGYTF
TGTGCCAGCAGTTTAGACATCCCATGGTTACGTGGCTACACCTTC
>NA|NA|TRBJ2-7|TRBV28
CASSLPTGNSYEQYF
TGTGCCAGCAGTCTGCCGACAGGTAACTCCTACGAGCAGTACTTC
>NA|NA|TRBJ2-5|TRBV19
CASRPTGYRKETQYF
TGTGCCAGTAGACCCACAGGCTACCGTAAGGAGACCCAGTACTTC
>NA|once|TRBJ1-1|TRBV5-1
CASSLRGNTEAFF
TGCGCCAGCAGCTTGAGGGGGAACACTGAAGCTTTCTTT
>NA|NA|TRBJ2-2|TRBV5-8
CASSLGSPGTGELFF
TGTGCCAGCAGCTTGGGAAGTCCGGGGACCGGGGAGCTGTTTTTT
>TRBD1|NA|TRBJ2-6|TRBV15
CATSRDRGGAGANVLTF
TGTGCCACCAGCAGAGATAGAGGGGGCGCTGGGGCCAACGTCCTGACTTTC
>TRBD2|NA|TRBJ2-4|TRBV19
CASTLGMGLAGSAKNIQYF
TGTGCCAGTACCTTAGGGATGGGACTAGCGGGGTCAGCCAAAAACATTCAGTACTTC